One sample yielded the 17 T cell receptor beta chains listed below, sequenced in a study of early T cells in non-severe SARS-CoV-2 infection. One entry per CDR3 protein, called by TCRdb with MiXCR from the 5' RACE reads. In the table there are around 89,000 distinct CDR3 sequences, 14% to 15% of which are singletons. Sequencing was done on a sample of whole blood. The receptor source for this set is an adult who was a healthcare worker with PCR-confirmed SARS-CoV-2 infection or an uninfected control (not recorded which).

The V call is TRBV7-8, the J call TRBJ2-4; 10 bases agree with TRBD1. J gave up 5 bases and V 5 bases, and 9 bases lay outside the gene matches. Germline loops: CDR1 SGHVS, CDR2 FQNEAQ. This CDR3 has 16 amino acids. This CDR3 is CASSPGTGVGENIQYF. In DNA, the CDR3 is TGTGCCAGCAGCCCGGGGACAGGGGTGGGCGAAAACATTCAGTACTTC.

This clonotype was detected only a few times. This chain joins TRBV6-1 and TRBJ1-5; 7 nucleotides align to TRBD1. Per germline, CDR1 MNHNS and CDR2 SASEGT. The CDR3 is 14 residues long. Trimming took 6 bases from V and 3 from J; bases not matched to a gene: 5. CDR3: CASRVTGDNQPQHF. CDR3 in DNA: TGTGCCAGCAGGGTAACAGGGGACAATCAGCCCCAGCATTTT.

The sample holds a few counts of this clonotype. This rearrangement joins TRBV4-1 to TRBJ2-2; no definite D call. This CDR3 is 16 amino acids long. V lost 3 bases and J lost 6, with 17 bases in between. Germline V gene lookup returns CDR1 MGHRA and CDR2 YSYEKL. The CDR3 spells CASSQIGRTFAGELFF. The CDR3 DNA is TGCGCCAGCAGCCAGATCGGACGGACCTTTGCCGGGGAGCTGTTTTTT.

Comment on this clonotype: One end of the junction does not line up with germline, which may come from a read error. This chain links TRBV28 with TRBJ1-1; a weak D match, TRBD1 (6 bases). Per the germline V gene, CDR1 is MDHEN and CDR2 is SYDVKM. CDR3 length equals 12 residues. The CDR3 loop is CVSKQGVAEAFF. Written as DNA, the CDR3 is TGTGTCAGCAAACAGGGTGTGGCTGAAGCTTTCTTT.

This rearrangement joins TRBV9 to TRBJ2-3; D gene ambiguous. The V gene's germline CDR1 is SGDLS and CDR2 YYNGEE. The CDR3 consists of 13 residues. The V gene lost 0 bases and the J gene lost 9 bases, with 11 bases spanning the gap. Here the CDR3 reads CASSVDWVETQYF. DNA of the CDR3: TGTGCCAGCAGCGTAGATTGGGTAGAAACGCAGTATTTT.

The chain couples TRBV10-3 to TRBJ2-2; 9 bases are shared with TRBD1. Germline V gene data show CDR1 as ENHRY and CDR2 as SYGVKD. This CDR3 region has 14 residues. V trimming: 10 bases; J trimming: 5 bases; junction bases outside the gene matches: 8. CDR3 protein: CASEGQGQTGELFF. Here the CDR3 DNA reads TGTGCCAGCGAGGGACAGGGACAAACCGGGGAGCTGTTTTTT.

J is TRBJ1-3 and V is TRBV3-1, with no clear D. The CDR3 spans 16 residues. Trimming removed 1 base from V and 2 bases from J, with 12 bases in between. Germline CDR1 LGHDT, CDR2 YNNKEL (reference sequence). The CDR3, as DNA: TGTGCCAGCAGCCAAGGGATCGGAGGGACTGGAAACACCATATATTTT. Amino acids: CASSQGIGGTGNTIYF. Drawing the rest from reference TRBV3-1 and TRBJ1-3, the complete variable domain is DTAVSQTPKYLVTQMGNDKSIKCEQNLGHDTMYWYKQDSKKFLKIMFSYNNKELIINETVPNRFSPKSPDKAHLNLHINSLELGDSAVYFCASSQGIGGTGNTIYFGEGSWLTVV.

CDR3 nucleotides: TGTGCCAGCAGCTTAGGTCCAGGGATCGGGCAGCCCCAGCATTTT. Translation gives CASSLGPGIGQPQHF. The genes are TRBV7-2 and TRBJ1-5, with D perhaps TRBD1 (5 bases). Trimming removed 1 base from V and 7 bases from J, with 14 bases in between. The CDR3 totals 15 residues. Germline-derived CDR1 and CDR2 are SGHTA and FQGNSA.

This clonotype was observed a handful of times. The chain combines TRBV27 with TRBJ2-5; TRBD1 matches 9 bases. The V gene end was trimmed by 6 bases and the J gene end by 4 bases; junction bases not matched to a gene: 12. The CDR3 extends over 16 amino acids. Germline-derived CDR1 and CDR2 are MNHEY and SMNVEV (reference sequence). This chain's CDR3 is CASSLDGTGNGETQYF. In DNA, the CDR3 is TGTGCCAGCAGCCTGGACGGGACAGGGAACGGAGAGACCCAGTACTTC.

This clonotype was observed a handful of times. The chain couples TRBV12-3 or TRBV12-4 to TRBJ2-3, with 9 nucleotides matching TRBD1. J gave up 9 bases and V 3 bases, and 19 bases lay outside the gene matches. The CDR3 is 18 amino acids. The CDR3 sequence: CASSFGQGIPSLGGTQYF. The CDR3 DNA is TGTGCCAGCAGTTTCGGACAGGGGATCCCCTCATTAGGTGGGACGCAGTATTTT.

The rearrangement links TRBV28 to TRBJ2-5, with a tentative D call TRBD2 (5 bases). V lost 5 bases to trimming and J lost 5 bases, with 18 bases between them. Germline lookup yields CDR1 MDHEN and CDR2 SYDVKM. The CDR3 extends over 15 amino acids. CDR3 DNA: TGTGCCAGCAGTGCGGCTACGTTCCGGACTGAGACCCAGTACTTC. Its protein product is CASSAATFRTETQYF.

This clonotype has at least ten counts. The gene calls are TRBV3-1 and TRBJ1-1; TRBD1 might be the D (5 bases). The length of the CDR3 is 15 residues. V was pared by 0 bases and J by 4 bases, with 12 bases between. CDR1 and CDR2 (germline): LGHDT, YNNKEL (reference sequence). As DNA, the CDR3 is TGTGCCAGCAGCCAAGATCCAGGGTGGGGCACTGAAGCTTTCTTT. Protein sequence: CASSQDPGWGTEAFF.

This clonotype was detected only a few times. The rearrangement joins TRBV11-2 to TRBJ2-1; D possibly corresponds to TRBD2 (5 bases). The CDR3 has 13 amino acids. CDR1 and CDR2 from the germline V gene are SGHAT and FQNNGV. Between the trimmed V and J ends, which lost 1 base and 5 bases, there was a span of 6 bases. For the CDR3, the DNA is TGTGCCAGCAGCTTAGTGAGGGACAATGAGCAGTTCTTC. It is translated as CASSLVRDNEQFF.

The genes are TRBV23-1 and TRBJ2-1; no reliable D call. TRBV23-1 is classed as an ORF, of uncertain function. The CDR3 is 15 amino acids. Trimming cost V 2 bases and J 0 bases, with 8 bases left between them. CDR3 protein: CASSQRVGSYNEQFF. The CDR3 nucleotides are TGCGCCAGCAGTCAAAGGGTAGGCTCCTACAATGAGCAGTTCTTC.

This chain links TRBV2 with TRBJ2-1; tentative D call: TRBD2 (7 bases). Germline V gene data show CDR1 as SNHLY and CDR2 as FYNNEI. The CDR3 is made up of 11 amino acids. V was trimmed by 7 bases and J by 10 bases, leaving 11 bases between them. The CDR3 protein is CASTKGGEQFF. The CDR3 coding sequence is TGTGCCAGCACCAAGGGGGGGGAGCAGTTCTTC.

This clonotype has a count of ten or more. The CDR3 spells CASRETVQETQYF. In nucleotides, the CDR3 is TGCGCCAGCCGGGAGACAGTCCAAGAGACCCAGTACTTC. The chain combines TRBV10-2 with TRBJ2-5, with a possible D match to TRBD2 (6 bases). Germline CDR1 and CDR2: WSHSY and SAAADI. This CDR3 contains 13 residues. The V end lost 8 bases, the J end lost 1 base, and 11 bases lay between the germline ends.

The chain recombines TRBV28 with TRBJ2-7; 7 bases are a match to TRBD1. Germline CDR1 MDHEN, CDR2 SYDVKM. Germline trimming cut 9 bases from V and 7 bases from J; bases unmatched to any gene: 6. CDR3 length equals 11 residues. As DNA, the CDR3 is TGTGCCAGTCAGGGGGAAGGGGAGCAGTACGTC. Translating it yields CASQGEGEQYV.